These T cell receptor beta chains were read from a single sample in a study of CD8 T cells in ankylosing spondylitis. Using its own MiXCR run on the 5' RACE reads, TCRdb lists one record per CDR3 protein. The sample records under 850,000 distinct CDR3 sequences, around a fifth being singletons. The specimen was blood, either unsorted or a sorted T cell fraction (not recorded which). These receptors were obtained from a male donor with ankylosing spondylitis. CDR3s include the opening cysteine and the closing phenylalanine or tryptophan. Fields, in order: CDR3 DNA, CDR3 protein, clone size, D gene, V gene, J gene. The D gene is left open where the match is weak. Size values are once, few and many counts, or a class for expanded clones, and some rows have none.

cdr3_nt: TGCGCCAGCAGCTTGAGGGCAGGGACGCATGAGCAGTTCTTC
cdr3_aa: CASSLRAGTHEQFF
clone_size: few
d_call: NA
v_call: TRBV5-1
j_call: TRBJ2-1

cdr3_nt: TGCAGCGTTGATAGCGCCAGCGAGCAGTACTTC
cdr3_aa: CSVDSASEQYF
clone_size: NA
d_call: NA
v_call: TRBV29-1
j_call: TRBJ2-7

cdr3_nt: TGTGCCAGCAGCTTAGCGATGAAAGGGTCCCCTGAAGCTTTCTTT
cdr3_aa: CASSLAMKGSPEAFF
clone_size: few
d_call: NA
v_call: TRBV7-8
j_call: TRBJ1-1

cdr3_nt: TGTGCCAGCAGCTCCGGACCTATCGATACGCAGTATTTT
cdr3_aa: CASSSGPIDTQYF
clone_size: NA
d_call: NA
v_call: TRBV7-9
j_call: TRBJ2-3

cdr3_nt: TGTGCCAGCAGCCCCTATGGTGGGGCCAACGTCCTGACTTTC
cdr3_aa: CASSPYGGANVLTF
clone_size: few
d_call: NA
v_call: TRBV12-3/TRBV12-4
j_call: TRBJ2-6

cdr3_nt: TGCAGTGCTAGAGATCTGCTGCAGGAGAACAATCAGCCCCAGCATTTT
cdr3_aa: CSARDLLQENNQPQHF
clone_size: NA
d_call: NA
v_call: TRBV20-1
j_call: TRBJ1-5

cdr3_nt: TGTGCCAGCAGCTTGGACCCCGGACAGGGGGCGAGTGGCTACACCTTC
cdr3_aa: CASSLDPGQGASGYTF
clone_size: few
d_call: TRBD1
v_call: TRBV7-9
j_call: TRBJ1-2

cdr3_nt: TGTGCCATCAGTGACGACGGCTACGAGCAGTACTTC
cdr3_aa: CAISDDGYEQYF
clone_size: NA
d_call: NA
v_call: TRBV10-3
j_call: TRBJ2-7

cdr3_nt: TGTGCCACCAGTGATCCAAGCGGGAGGGCCTTCGGGGAGCTGTTTTTT
cdr3_aa: CATSDPSGRAFGELFF
clone_size: NA
d_call: TRBD2
v_call: TRBV24-1
j_call: TRBJ2-2

cdr3_nt: TGTGCCAGCAGCCCGGGACAGGCCAAGTTGTCACCCCTCCACTTT
cdr3_aa: CASSPGQAKLSPLHF
clone_size: NA
d_call: TRBD1
v_call: TRBV3-1
j_call: TRBJ1-6

cdr3_nt: TGTGCCAGCAGATGGACAGGGTTGGATACGCAGTATTTT
cdr3_aa: CASRWTGLDTQYF
clone_size: NA
d_call: TRBD1
v_call: TRBV28
j_call: TRBJ2-3

cdr3_nt: TGTGCCAGCAGTCCAGCCACCGGGGAGCTGTTTTTT
cdr3_aa: CASSPATGELFF
clone_size: NA
d_call: NA
v_call: TRBV12-3/TRBV12-4
j_call: TRBJ2-2

cdr3_nt: TGTGCCACGAGGACGGCCAATAATTCACCCCTCCACTTT
cdr3_aa: CATRTANNSPLHF
clone_size: NA
d_call: NA
v_call: TRBV6-6
j_call: TRBJ1-6

cdr3_nt: TGCAGCGTTGAGGGCCCCAGCACCGGGGAGCTGTTTTTT
cdr3_aa: CSVEGPSTGELFF
clone_size: NA
d_call: NA
v_call: TRBV29-1
j_call: TRBJ2-2

cdr3_nt: TGTGCCAGCAGCCCTCGGACAGGGACCTACAATGAGCAGTTCTTC
cdr3_aa: CASSPRTGTYNEQFF
clone_size: few
d_call: TRBD1
v_call: TRBV7-9
j_call: TRBJ2-1

cdr3_nt: TGTGCCAGCAGCTTAGCGCCCGGGCAGGGTACAGATACGCAGTATTTT
cdr3_aa: CASSLAPGQGTDTQYF
clone_size: NA
d_call: NA
v_call: TRBV7-9
j_call: TRBJ2-3

cdr3_nt: TGCAGTGCCAATACCCTAGCGGGAGGAGCAGATGCGTCCTACAATGAGCAGTTCTTC
cdr3_aa: CSANTLAGGADASYNEQFF
clone_size: few
d_call: TRBD2
v_call: TRBV20-1
j_call: TRBJ2-1

cdr3_nt: TGTGCCAGCAGCTGGACTAGTGAAGATACGCAGTATTTT
cdr3_aa: CASSWTSEDTQYF
clone_size: few
d_call: TRBD2
v_call: TRBV11-2
j_call: TRBJ2-3

cdr3_nt: TGTGCCAGCAGTTTTTTCAATAGCCACAATGAGCAGTTCTTC
cdr3_aa: CASSFFNSHNEQFF
clone_size: few
d_call: NA
v_call: TRBV27
j_call: TRBJ2-1

cdr3_nt: TGTGCCAGCAGCCACCCAGGGGCAGGGGACGAGCAGTACTTC
cdr3_aa: CASSHPGAGDEQYF
clone_size: few
d_call: NA
v_call: TRBV7-9
j_call: TRBJ2-7

cdr3_nt: TGTGCCAGCAGGTATCAGGGGGTAGGTGAAGCTTTCTTT
cdr3_aa: CASRYQGVGEAFF
clone_size: few
d_call: TRBD1
v_call: TRBV6-2/TRBV6-3
j_call: TRBJ1-1

cdr3_nt: TGTGCCAGCAGCTTAGCACTCGAAGTAAGCAATCAGCCCCAGCATTTT
cdr3_aa: CASSLALEVSNQPQHF
clone_size: NA
d_call: NA
v_call: TRBV7-2
j_call: TRBJ1-5

cdr3_nt: TGTGCCAGCAGCTTATACGGACGAAGCGAGCAGTACTTC
cdr3_aa: CASSLYGRSEQYF
clone_size: few
d_call: NA
v_call: TRBV7-9
j_call: TRBJ2-7

cdr3_nt: TGTGCCATCAGTGAGGGGGACAGGAATCAGCCCCAGCATTTT
cdr3_aa: CAISEGDRNQPQHF
clone_size: many
d_call: TRBD1
v_call: TRBV10-3
j_call: TRBJ1-5

cdr3_nt: TGTGCCAGCATCGAAGGGACGAAAGGCAATCAGCCCCAGCATTTT
cdr3_aa: CASIEGTKGNQPQHF
clone_size: NA
d_call: NA
v_call: TRBV28
j_call: TRBJ1-5

cdr3_nt: TGTGCCAGCTCACCGACCCGGCTGAACACTGAAGCTTTCTTT
cdr3_aa: CASSPTRLNTEAFF
clone_size: NA
d_call: NA
v_call: TRBV18
j_call: TRBJ1-1

cdr3_nt: TGCAGTGGACGGGGAGGCTCCTACGAGCAGTACTTC
cdr3_aa: CSGRGGSYEQYF
clone_size: NA
d_call: NA
v_call: TRBV20-1
j_call: TRBJ2-7

cdr3_nt: TGTGCCAGCGGATCTAGCGGGAGAGACATTCGAGAGACCCAGTACTTC
cdr3_aa: CASGSSGRDIRETQYF
clone_size: NA
d_call: TRBD2
v_call: TRBV28
j_call: TRBJ2-5

cdr3_nt: TGTGCCAGCAGTAACCATTACGAGCAGTACTTC
cdr3_aa: CASSNHYEQYF
clone_size: few
d_call: NA
v_call: TRBV27
j_call: TRBJ2-7

cdr3_nt: TGTGCCAGCAGTTGGGGGAGGGGAACCGGGGAGCTGTTTTTT
cdr3_aa: CASSWGRGTGELFF
clone_size: few
d_call: TRBD2
v_call: TRBV27
j_call: TRBJ2-2

cdr3_nt: TGTGCCAGCAGCCCTCAGTCTAGCCGGGGAACCGGGGAGCTGTTTTTT
cdr3_aa: CASSPQSSRGTGELFF
clone_size: NA
d_call: NA
v_call: TRBV7-7
j_call: TRBJ2-2

cdr3_nt: TGCAGCGTTGAACGGGACAGGGAGGACTACAATGAGCAGTTCTTC
cdr3_aa: CSVERDREDYNEQFF
clone_size: many
d_call: TRBD1
v_call: TRBV29-1
j_call: TRBJ2-1

cdr3_nt: TGCGCCAGCAGTGAGTGGAACTTCCGAGGGGGTCGGTACTTCTTC
cdr3_aa: CASSEWNFRGGRYFF
clone_size: few
d_call: NA
v_call: TRBV10-2
j_call: TRBJ2-7

cdr3_nt: TGTGCCTGGAGAGGGAACACTGAAGCTTTCTTT
cdr3_aa: CAWRGNTEAFF
clone_size: NA
d_call: NA
v_call: TRBV30
j_call: TRBJ1-1

cdr3_nt: TGTGCCAGCCAGGATTATTATAGCGATGAGCAGTTCTTC
cdr3_aa: CASQDYYSDEQFF
clone_size: NA
d_call: NA
v_call: TRBV7-2
j_call: TRBJ2-1

cdr3_nt: TGCAGCGTTGAAGATATCCCGTTTCCGGGACAGGGAGTTTCGAGTGGCTACGAGCAGTACTTC
cdr3_aa: CSVEDIPFPGQGVSSGYEQYF
clone_size: NA
d_call: TRBD1
v_call: TRBV29-1
j_call: TRBJ2-7

cdr3_nt: TGTGCCAGCAGGGCCCCAGGGGCCAATGAAAAACTGTTTTTT
cdr3_aa: CASRAPGANEKLFF
clone_size: NA
d_call: NA
v_call: TRBV6-1
j_call: TRBJ1-4

cdr3_nt: TGTGCCAGCAGCACGGGACAGCCCAATCAGCCCCAGCATTTT
cdr3_aa: CASSTGQPNQPQHF
clone_size: once
d_call: TRBD1
v_call: TRBV7-6
j_call: TRBJ1-5

cdr3_nt: TGTGCCAGCAGCTTAATGGGACAGGGAAATGAAAAACTGTTTTTT
cdr3_aa: CASSLMGQGNEKLFF
clone_size: few
d_call: TRBD1
v_call: TRBV7-9
j_call: TRBJ1-4

cdr3_nt: TGCAGTGCTAGAGGGGCGGAGCTAGCGACCTACAATGAGCAGTTCTTC
cdr3_aa: CSARGAELATYNEQFF
clone_size: few
d_call: NA
v_call: TRBV20-1
j_call: TRBJ2-1

cdr3_nt: TGCAGTGCTAGGAATAGCGTTTCCTACGAGCAGTACTTC
cdr3_aa: CSARNSVSYEQYF
clone_size: few
d_call: NA
v_call: TRBV20-1
j_call: TRBJ2-7

cdr3_nt: TGTGCCAGCAGGGTGGCGGGATTGGTCGGTGAGCAGTTCTTC
cdr3_aa: CASRVAGLVGEQFF
clone_size: NA
d_call: NA
v_call: TRBV6-2/TRBV6-3
j_call: TRBJ2-1

cdr3_nt: TGCAGCGTTGATGGGTTTGGGTTGAGCTCCTACAATGAGCAGTTCTTC
cdr3_aa: CSVDGFGLSSYNEQFF
clone_size: NA
d_call: NA
v_call: TRBV29-1
j_call: TRBJ2-1

cdr3_nt: TGTGCCAGCAGCTTAGACCAGGGGGCCTATGGCTACACCTTC
cdr3_aa: CASSLDQGAYGYTF
clone_size: many
d_call: TRBD1
v_call: TRBV7-2
j_call: TRBJ1-2

cdr3_nt: TGTGCCAGCAGTGACCAGGGGTTCACTGAAGCTTTCTTT
cdr3_aa: CASSDQGFTEAFF
clone_size: few
d_call: NA
v_call: TRBV6-1
j_call: TRBJ1-1

cdr3_nt: TGCGCCGGCCGACACCGCGGGAGGGCTTTCTTT
cdr3_aa: CAGRHRGRAFF
clone_size: few
d_call: NA
v_call: TRBV5-1
j_call: TRBJ1-1

cdr3_nt: TGTGCCAGCAGCGAACATGGGGGCACTGAAGCTTTCTTT
cdr3_aa: CASSEHGGTEAFF
clone_size: NA
d_call: NA
v_call: TRBV7-2
j_call: TRBJ1-1